The entry that follows covers one TCR beta chain sequence. Its antigen target is currently unknown. No much larger clone exists at a distance of one base, and base qualities are not known. CD8 naive samples were obtained by positive selection for CCR7 among CD45RO-negative cells, yielding a CD45RA+CCR7+ population from which TemRA cells were excluded. The donors were healthy, HIV-negative adults with no recently reported acute infections or vaccinations. Every donor was a Caucasian adult residing in Nashville, Tennessee, USA. After blood collection by leukapheresis, PBMCs were isolated using Ficoll-Histopaque density gradient centrifugation and then cryopreserved in the vapor phase of liquid nitrogen. Purity and quantity of every magnetically sorted T cell population were checked by analytical flow cytometry. Each sorted fraction had its genomic DNA isolated and then quantified by UV absorbance on a Nanodrop 2000c.

The data were taken from a study of shared clonotypes between healthy human individuals (dated by TCRdb to between 2020 and 2021). Broadly, across the study: The cohort comprised two women and a few men aged 18 to 49 years. For each donor, three plates each were used for CD4 naive and CD4 memory, two plates were used for CD8 naive, and one plate was used for CD8 memory. To estimate repertoire size and how much clonotypes are shared between individuals, the study performed deep sequencing of blood TCR repertoires from a few healthy adults. To increase sequencing depth and limit assay-specific biases, different laboratories used diverse techniques to prepare libraries and sequence TCR repertoires. Leukapheresis yielded between about 0.9 and 8.9 billion PBMCs per donor.

TCR CDR3 regions were amplified from genomic DNA by multiplex PCR using the deep immunoSEQ assay. Genomic DNA extracted from each cell subset was distributed evenly over all wells of several immunoSEQ 96-well plates, and each plate served as one replicate. Each replicate PCR for sorted subsets received about 0.2 ug genomic DNA, equal to some 32,000 T cell genomes. The purified libraries were quantified using a Qubit 3.0 fluorometer, sized with a Bioanalyzer 2100, and then quantified again using the KAPA Library Quantification kit. Every immunoSEQ 96-well plate was sequenced on a dedicated single-read 150-cycle Illumina NextSeq 550 flow cell. The authors' pipeline ran thus. The immunoSEQ output contained only junctional sequences without quality scores, so filtering could not match that applied to full-length reads. Sequences were annotated with PyIR, a Python wrapper for IgBLAST v1.9, and V/J genes and CDR3 were assigned using IMGT germline references. Reads were filtered out if the reads had weak V/J assignments (E-value above 1e-6), no CDR3, stop codons, out-of-frame junctions, or ambiguous translated residues. V3J clonotypes were defined as sequences sharing the same inferred V gene, J gene, and CDR3 amino acid sequence. To compute the percentage overlap between repertoires, the number of shared unique clonotypes was divided by the size of the smaller repertoire. Repertoire richness was assessed with RTK rarefaction, the Chao1 estimator, and Recon v2.1 estimates of unobserved clonotypes. Generation probabilities were computed with OLGA for all TCRbeta clonotypes obtained by the gDNA method from several donors. Sourced from immuneACCESS, this table was stored by TCRdb with only in-frame sequences that have V and J called. A share of the clones is absent; for the studies checked, an unresolved V gene accounts for under half, and the remainder has no known explanation. V, J and clone size are those of that table, while D and trimming were read from the DNA. This sample has 750,000 to 1,000,000 clones in its table, and 92% of those were observed once. Of the sample, approximately 25% is held by the ten largest clones.

Study-wide findings and limitations: Because the study included a small number of donors, the genetic and exposure-history diversity represented was limited. Rarefaction of sorted-subset datasets indicated incomplete sequencing despite the large sequencing depth. Roughly 5.2% of naive CD4, around 4% of naive CD8, about 2.1% of memory CD4, and over 0.35% of memory CD8 clonotypes were shared across a few donors. Pairwise subsampling led to the expectation that sequencing depth would affect the degree of clonotype sharing among donors. Compared with non-shared clonotypes, clonotypes shared by all four sorted-subset donors had higher generation probabilities. Naive subsets generally had larger estimated clonotype richness than memory subsets did. Sampling was limited to blood, and TCR repertoires in tissue likely differ from TCR repertoires in blood.

Sequencing was carried out using naive CD8+ T cells sorted from blood. This specimen's cell subset or site label, per the study, means: CD45RA+CCR7+. The receptor's source is a man younger than 40 in good health.

The DNA reads as follows: TGTGCCAGCAGTTTTGGGGGTCTCTACGAGCAGTACTTC. Protein translation: CASSFGGLYEQYF. Rearrangement joined TRBV27 to TRBJ2-7; the D segment may tentatively be TRBD1 or TRBD2, each giving 5 matched bases. The germline V gene (reference sequence) sets CDR1 to MNHEY and CDR2 to SMNVEV. V and J are truncated by 3 bases and 3 bases respectively, leaving an intervening sequence of 9 bases. The CDR3 goes from the cysteine to the phenylalanine over 13 residues. The kept DNA is CDR3 alone, 39 bases in frame from the first base.